These 19 T cell receptor beta chains came from one sample sequenced in a study of blood T cell repertoires in COVID-19. Sequencing used immunoSEQ multiplex PCR; TCRdb keeps in-frame clones, though not all of them. The sample lists hundreds of thousands of clones, about 79% seen once, with roughly 10% in the top ten. Input material: peripheral blood. The source of these receptors is an elderly woman with acute or convalescent COVID-19.

This sequence joins TRBV5-4 and TRBJ1-1; D ambiguous. This CDR3 comprises 15 residues. The V end was cut by 1 base, the J end by 1 base, with 11 bases between. From germline, CDR1 is SGHNT and CDR2 YYREEE (reference sequence). CDR3 sequence reads: CASSLSSSGNTEAFF. The DNA for the CDR3 is TGTGCCAGCAGCTTGAGCTCCTCGGGGAACACTGAAGCTTTCTTT.

The V and J genes are TRBV6-6 and TRBJ2-2; 7 bases match TRBD1. CDR1 is MNHNY and CDR2 is SVGAGI in the germline V gene (reference sequence). Losses at the gene ends were 2 bases for V and 7 bases for J; bases not matched to a gene: 10. The length of the CDR3 is 16 residues. CDR3 DNA: TGTGCCAGCAGTTACGGGACAGTCCCCTTAAGCGGGGAGCTGTTTTTT. Translated, it gives CASSYGTVPLSGELFF.

V is TRBV24-1 and J is TRBJ2-1; 8 bases align to TRBD1. Germline CDR1 and CDR2: KGHDR and SFDVKD. With 4 bases clipped from V and 6 bases from J, the junction kept 4 bases outside the gene matches. This CDR3 has 14 amino acids. Here the CDR3 DNA reads TGTGCCACCAGTGACACAGGGGGGACCAATGAGCAGTTCTTC. Its translation is CATSDTGGTNEQFF.

The count of this clone is one. The chain links TRBV27 to TRBJ1-3; D is perhaps TRBD1 (5 bases). Germline CDR1 reads MNHEY; CDR2 reads SMNVEV (reference sequence). V was cut by 5 bases and J by 2 bases, with 10 bases left in between. The length of the CDR3 is 14 residues. CDR3 region: CASSPRTTGNTIYF. The DNA for the CDR3 is TGTGCCAGCAGTCCAAGGACAACTGGAAACACCATATATTTT.

This chain connects TRBV5-1 to TRBJ1-4; 7 bases align to TRBD1. The CDR3 sequence is 17 residues long. V gave up 0 bases and J gave up 3 bases; unmatched junction bases: 8. CDR1 SGHRS and CDR2 YFSETQ come from the germline V gene. The CDR3 bases are TGCGCCAGCAGCTTGGAGGTAGGGGGCGCCGCTAATGAAAAACTGTTTTTT. Amino acid sequence: CASSLEVGGAANEKLFF.

The chain couples TRBV7-2 to TRBJ2-3, with 10 bases aligning to TRBD2. CDR1 and CDR2 from the germline V gene are SGHTA and FQGNSA. The CDR3 runs 15 residues. After removal of 5 bases from V and 4 bases from J, the junction contained 6 bases not matched to a gene. As DNA, the CDR3 is TGTGCCAGCAGCACGAGCGGGGGGGCCGCAGATACGCAGTATTTT. As protein: CASSTSGGAADTQYF.

The chain combines TRBV19 with TRBJ1-1; the D is unclear. CDR3 length equals 14 residues. The germline V and J ends were trimmed by 4 bases and 1 base, with 10 bases remaining between them. Germline loops: CDR1 LNHDA, CDR2 SQIVND (reference sequence). The CDR3 loop reads CASSKIGANTEAFF. In DNA form, the CDR3 reads TGTGCCAGTAGTAAAATTGGAGCGAACACTGAAGCTTTCTTT.

This sequence joins TRBV28 and TRBJ2-5; D is possibly TRBD2 (5 bases). V shed 5 bases and J shed 7 bases, with 20 bases lying between them. There are 15 residues in the CDR3. Germline values: CDR1 MDHEN, CDR2 SYDVKM. The DNA for the CDR3 is TGTGCCAGCAGTCCCAGGTGGACGGGGTCGGGGACCCAGTACTTC. It codes for CASSPRWTGSGTQYF.

The CDR3 bases are TGTGCCAGCAGTTCAAGGGACAGGGTAGGGCTTACGGAGCAGTACTTC. Its translation: CASSSRDRVGLTEQYF. The chain joins TRBV6-6 to TRBJ2-7, with 9 bases matching TRBD1. This CDR3 region has 16 residues. V shed 4 bases, J shed 7 bases, and the junction held 14 bases outside the gene matches. Germline values: CDR1 MNHNY, CDR2 SVGAGI (reference sequence).

Of note for this clone: Other nucleotide sequences in the sample specify the same CDR3. The V gene is TRBV11-1, the J gene TRBJ2-5; TRBD1 agrees at 8 bases. The CDR3 covers 15 residues. Trimming at V came to 5 bases and at J to 3 bases, leaving 8 bases not matched to a gene. Per germline, CDR1 SGHAT and CDR2 FQDESV (reference sequence). The CDR3 is CASSPGTGGKETQYF. In nucleotides, the CDR3 is TGTGCCAGCAGCCCTGGAACAGGGGGAAAAGAGACCCAGTACTTC.

This clone occurred once. The chain carries TRBV19 and TRBJ1-5; TRBD1 aligns across 7 bases. The CDR3 is 16 amino acids. The trim removed 6 bases at V and 2 bases at J, leaving 10 bases unmatched. CDR1 and CDR2 from the germline V gene are LNHDA and SQIVND (reference sequence). This CDR3 is CASRTDRALGNQPQHF. The DNA for the CDR3 is TGTGCCAGTAGGACAGACAGGGCCTTGGGCAATCAGCCCCAGCATTTT.

The V and J genes are TRBV4-1 and TRBJ1-5; weak D call: TRBD1 (6 bases). Germline-derived CDR1 and CDR2 are MGHRA and YSYEKL. The length of the CDR3 is 14 residues. With 4 bases removed from V and 4 bases from J, the gap between germline ends came to 11 bases. CDR3 sequence: CASSLEGGNQPQHF. The CDR3 DNA reads TGCGCCAGCAGCCTAGAGGGGGGAAATCAGCCCCAGCATTTT.

The chain employs TRBV27 and TRBJ1-2; possibly TRBD1 for D (6 bases). Germline assignment: CDR1 MNHEY and CDR2 SMNVEV (reference sequence). Trimming stripped 6 bases from V and 6 bases from J, with 17 bases between. The length of the CDR3 is 14 residues. Here the CDR3 reads CASSPLGRDNGYTF. The CDR3 DNA sequence: TGTGCCAGCAGCCCCCTTGGACGGGACAATGGCTACACCTTC.

CDR3 sequence: CASISSGGAPFF. The CDR3 nucleotides read TGTGCCAGCATTAGCAGCGGGGGGGCCCCGTTTTTT. This chain links TRBV28 with TRBJ2-2, with 10 bases that match TRBD2. This CDR3 contains 12 residues. Germline CDR1 is MDHEN and CDR2 is SYDVKM. The V and J ends lost 7 bases and 16 bases, in that order; junction bases with no gene match: 9.

This clone showed up just once. This rearrangement joins TRBV12-5 to TRBJ1-2; D might be TRBD1 (5 bases). Germline V gene sequence: CDR1 LGHNT, CDR2 FRNRAP. V was clipped by 6 bases and J by 8 bases, with 22 bases between them. The CDR3 runs 15 residues. The CDR3 loop reads CASGPPGLPKGGYTF. In nucleotides, the CDR3 is TGTGCTAGTGGACCCCCGGGACTTCCGAAGGGAGGCTACACCTTC. Based on the CDR3 plus reference TRBV12-5 and TRBJ1-2, the full variable domain is DARVTQTPRHKVTEMGQEVTMRCQPILGHNTVFWYRQTMMQGLELLAYFRNRAPLDDSGMPKDRFSAEMPDATLATLKIQPSEPRDSAVYFCASGPPGLPKGGYTFGSGTRLTVV.

This clone is labeled medium-sized. V is TRBV6-6 and J is TRBJ1-5; D unclear. Trimming stripped 7 bases from V and 0 bases from J, with 13 bases between. The CDR3 is 15 residues long. Germline V gives CDR1 MNHNY, CDR2 SVGAGI (reference sequence). This CDR3 is CASTNEQASNQPQHF. The CDR3 region has the DNA TGTGCCAGCACTAACGAGCAAGCTAGCAATCAGCCCCAGCATTTT.

The gene calls are TRBV2 and TRBJ1-3, with 7 bases that match TRBD1. Germline V gene sequence: CDR1 SNHLY, CDR2 FYNNEI. CDR3 length: 15 residues. The V and J ends lost 5 bases and 2 bases, in that order; junction bases with no gene match: 6. The CDR3: CASSSDRAAGNTIYF. The CDR3 nucleotides are TGTGCCAGCAGTTCTGACAGGGCGGCTGGAAACACCATATATTTT. Complete variable domain (other parts from reference TRBV2 and TRBJ1-3): EPEVTQTPSHQVTQMGQEVILRCVPISNHLYFYWYRQILGQKVEFLVSFYNNEISEKSEIFDDQFSVERPDGSNFTLKIRSTKLEDSAMYFCASSSDRAAGNTIYFGEGSWLTVV.

This chain links TRBV5-1 with TRBJ2-2; no clear D gene. Germline V gene lookup returns CDR1 SGHRS and CDR2 YFSETQ. The V gene lost 0 bases and the J gene lost 7 bases, with 10 bases spanning the gap. This CDR3 is 14 amino acids long. The DNA for the CDR3 is TGCGCCAGCAGCTTGGCCGTAGACTTCGGGGAGCTGTTTTTT. It translates to CASSLAVDFGELFF.

V and J are TRBV5-1 and TRBJ2-1; TRBD1 matches 7 bases. The V and J ends lost 4 bases and 10 bases, in that order; junction bases with no gene match: 2. The CDR3 runs to 11 residues. Germline V gives CDR1 SGHRS, CDR2 YFSETQ. The CDR3 region has the DNA TGCGCCAGCAGCGTGGACAGGGAGCAGTTCTTC. It yields the protein CASSVDREQFF.